This TCR beta chain was obtained from a study of T-cell reconstitution after alpha-beta-depleted transplantation in children. Library preparation (for TCRbeta) was performed with unique molecular identifiers. TCRdb independently ran MiXCR on the PCR reads; one entry per CDR3 protein. The sample shows around 960,000 distinct CDR3 sequences, about 31% of them seen only once. General observations from the study: There were reportedly several hundred expanded graft clones from which alpha-beta T cells came about two months after transplant.

Concerning this clonotype itself: The antigen remains undetermined.

This receptor was obtained from a boy less than two years old who had a stem cell transplant for SCID, so the T cells may come from the graft donor. The source material was PBMCs, mostly from graft donor cells, sampled 360 days after TCRalphabeta/CD19-depleted stem cell transplant.

This CDR3 is CASSRDDYNEQFF. The DNA for the CDR3 is TGTGCCAGCAGCCGGGACGACTACAATGAGCAGTTCTTC. The chain is built from TRBV6-1 and TRBJ2-1; D might be TRBD1 or TRBD2, each matching 5 bases. Germline loops: CDR1 MNHNS, CDR2 SASEGT. Trimming shortened V by 6 bases and J by 3 bases, and 9 bases separated the two germline ends. The CDR3 has 13 residues.